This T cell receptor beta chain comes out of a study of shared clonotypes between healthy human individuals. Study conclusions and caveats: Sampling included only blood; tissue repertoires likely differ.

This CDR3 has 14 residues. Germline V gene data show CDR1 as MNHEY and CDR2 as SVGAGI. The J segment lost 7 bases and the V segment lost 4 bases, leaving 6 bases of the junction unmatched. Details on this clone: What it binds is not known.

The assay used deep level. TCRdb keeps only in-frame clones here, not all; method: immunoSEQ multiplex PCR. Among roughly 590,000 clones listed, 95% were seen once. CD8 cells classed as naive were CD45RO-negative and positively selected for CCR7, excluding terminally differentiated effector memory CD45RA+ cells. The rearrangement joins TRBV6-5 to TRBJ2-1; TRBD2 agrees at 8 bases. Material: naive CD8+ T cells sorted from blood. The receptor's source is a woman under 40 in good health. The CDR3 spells CASSLGLVVNEQFF. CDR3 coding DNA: TGTGCCAGCAGTTTGGGACTAGTAGTAAATGAGCAGTTCTTC.